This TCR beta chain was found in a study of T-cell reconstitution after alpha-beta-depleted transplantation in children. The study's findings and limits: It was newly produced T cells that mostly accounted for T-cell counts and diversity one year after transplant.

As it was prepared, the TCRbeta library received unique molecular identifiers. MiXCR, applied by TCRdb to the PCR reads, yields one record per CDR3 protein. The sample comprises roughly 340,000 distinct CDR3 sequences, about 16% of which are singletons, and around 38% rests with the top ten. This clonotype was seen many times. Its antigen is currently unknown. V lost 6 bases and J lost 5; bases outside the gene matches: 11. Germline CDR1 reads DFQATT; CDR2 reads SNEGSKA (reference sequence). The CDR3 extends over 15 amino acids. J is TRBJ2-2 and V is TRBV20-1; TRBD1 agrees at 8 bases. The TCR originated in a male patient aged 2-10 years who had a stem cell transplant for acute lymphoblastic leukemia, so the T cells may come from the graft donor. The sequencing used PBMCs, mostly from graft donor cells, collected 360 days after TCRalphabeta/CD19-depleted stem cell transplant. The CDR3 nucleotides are TGCAGTGCGGAATCGGGGGACAGGAGGACCGGGGAGCTGTTTTTT. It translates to CSAESGDRRTGELFF.